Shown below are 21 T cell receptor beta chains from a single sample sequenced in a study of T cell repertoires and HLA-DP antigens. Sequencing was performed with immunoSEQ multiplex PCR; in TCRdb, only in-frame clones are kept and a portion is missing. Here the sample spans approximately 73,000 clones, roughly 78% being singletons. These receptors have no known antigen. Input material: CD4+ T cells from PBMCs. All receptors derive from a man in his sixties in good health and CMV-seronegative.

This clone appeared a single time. The CDR3 spells CASSPTTVQETQYF. The CDR3 DNA reads as TGTGCCAGCAGCCCGACGACAGTCCAAGAGACCCAGTACTTC. This chain uses TRBV11-1 with TRBJ2-5, with D possibly matching TRBD1 (5 bases). The V and J ends lost 5 bases and 1 base respectively, with 11 bases between them. Germline-derived CDR1 and CDR2 are SGHAT and FQDESV (reference sequence). This CDR3 has 14 residues.

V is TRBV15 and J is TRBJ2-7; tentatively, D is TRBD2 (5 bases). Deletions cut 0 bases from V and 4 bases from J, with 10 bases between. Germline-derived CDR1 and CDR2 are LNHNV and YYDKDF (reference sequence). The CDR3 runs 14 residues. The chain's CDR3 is CATSRDRGRYEQYF. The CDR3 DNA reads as TGTGCCACCAGCAGAGATCGGGGAAGGTACGAGCAGTACTTC.

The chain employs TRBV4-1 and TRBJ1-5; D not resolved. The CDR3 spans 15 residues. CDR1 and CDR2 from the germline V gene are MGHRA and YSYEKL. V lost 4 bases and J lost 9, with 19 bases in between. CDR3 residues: CASSPPWSPLSPQHF. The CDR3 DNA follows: TGCGCCAGCAGCCCCCCGTGGTCCCCTCTGTCGCCCCAGCATTTT.

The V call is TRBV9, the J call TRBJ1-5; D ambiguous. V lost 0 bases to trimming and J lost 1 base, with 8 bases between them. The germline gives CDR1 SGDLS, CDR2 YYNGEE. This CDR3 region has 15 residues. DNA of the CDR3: TGTGCCAGCAGCGTAGATACGGGAAGCAATCAGCCCCAGCATTTT. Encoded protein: CASSVDTGSNQPQHF.

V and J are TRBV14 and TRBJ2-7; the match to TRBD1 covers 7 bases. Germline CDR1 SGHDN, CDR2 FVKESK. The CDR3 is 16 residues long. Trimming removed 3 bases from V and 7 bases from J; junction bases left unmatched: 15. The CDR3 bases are TGTGCCAGCAGCCAGGCCCCGGACAGGTCGGTCGGGGAGCAGTACTTC. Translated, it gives CASSQAPDRSVGEQYF.

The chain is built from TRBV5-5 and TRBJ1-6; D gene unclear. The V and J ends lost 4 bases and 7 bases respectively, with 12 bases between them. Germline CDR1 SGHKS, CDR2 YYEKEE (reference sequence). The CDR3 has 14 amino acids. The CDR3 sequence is CASSEPLRNSPLHF. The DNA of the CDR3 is TGTGCCAGCAGCGAGCCTCTTAGGAATTCACCCCTCCACTTT.

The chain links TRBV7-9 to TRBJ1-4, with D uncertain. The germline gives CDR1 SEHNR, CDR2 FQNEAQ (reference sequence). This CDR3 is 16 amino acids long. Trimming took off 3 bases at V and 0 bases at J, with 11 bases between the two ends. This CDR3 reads CASSLTSATTNEKLFF. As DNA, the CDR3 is TGTGCCAGCAGCTTGACATCAGCGACAACTAATGAAAAACTGTTTTTT.

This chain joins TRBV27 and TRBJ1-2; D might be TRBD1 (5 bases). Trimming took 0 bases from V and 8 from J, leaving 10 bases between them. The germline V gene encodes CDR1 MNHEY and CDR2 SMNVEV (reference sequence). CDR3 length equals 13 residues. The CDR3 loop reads CASSLSLAGGYTF. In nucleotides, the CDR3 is TGTGCCAGCAGTTTATCGCTTGCAGGGGGCTACACCTTC.

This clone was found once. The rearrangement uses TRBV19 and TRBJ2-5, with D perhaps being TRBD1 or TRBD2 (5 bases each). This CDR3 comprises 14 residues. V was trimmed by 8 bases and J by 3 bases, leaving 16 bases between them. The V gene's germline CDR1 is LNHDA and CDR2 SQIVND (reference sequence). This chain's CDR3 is CASGSRDREETQYF. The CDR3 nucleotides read TGTGCCAGTGGATCTCGGGACCGGGAAGAGACCCAGTACTTC. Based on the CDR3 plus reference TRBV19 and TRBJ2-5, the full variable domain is DGGITQSPKYLFRKEGQNVTLSCEQNLNHDAMYWYRQDPGQGLRLIYYSQIVNDFQKGDIAEGYSVSREKKESFPLTVTSAQKNPTAFYLCASGSRDREETQYFGPGTRLLVL.

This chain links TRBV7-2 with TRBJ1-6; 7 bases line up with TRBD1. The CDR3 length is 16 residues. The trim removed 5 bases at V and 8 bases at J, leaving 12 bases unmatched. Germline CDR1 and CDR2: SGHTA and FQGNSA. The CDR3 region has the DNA TGTGCCAGCAGCGCCACAGGGGTCGCGATAGATTCACCCCTCCACTTT. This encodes CASSATGVAIDSPLHF.

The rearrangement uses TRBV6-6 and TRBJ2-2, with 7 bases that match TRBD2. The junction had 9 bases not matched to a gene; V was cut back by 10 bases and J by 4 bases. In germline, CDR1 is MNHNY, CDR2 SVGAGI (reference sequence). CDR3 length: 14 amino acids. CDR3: CATTSGRGTGELFF. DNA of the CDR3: TGTGCCACCACCTCGGGGAGGGGCACCGGGGAGCTGTTTTTT.

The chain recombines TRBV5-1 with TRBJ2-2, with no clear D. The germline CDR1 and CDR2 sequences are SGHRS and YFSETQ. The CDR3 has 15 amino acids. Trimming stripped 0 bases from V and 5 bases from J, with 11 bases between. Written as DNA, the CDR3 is TGCGCCAGCAGCTTGGACACCCCGTGGACCGGGGAGCTGTTTTTT. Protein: CASSLDTPWTGELFF.

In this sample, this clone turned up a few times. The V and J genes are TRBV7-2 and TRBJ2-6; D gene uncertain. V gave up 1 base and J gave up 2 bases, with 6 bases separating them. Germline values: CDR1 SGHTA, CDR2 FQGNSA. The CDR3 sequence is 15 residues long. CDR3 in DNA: TGTGCCAGCAGCTTAGTCGGTACTGGGGCCAACGTCCTGACTTTC. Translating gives CASSLVGTGANVLTF.

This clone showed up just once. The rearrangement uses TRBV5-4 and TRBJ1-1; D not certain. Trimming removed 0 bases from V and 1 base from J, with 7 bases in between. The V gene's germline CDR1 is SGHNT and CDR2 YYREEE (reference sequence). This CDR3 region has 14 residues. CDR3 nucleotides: TGTGCCAGCAGCTTGGTTAAGGGGAACACTGAAGCTTTCTTT. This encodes CASSLVKGNTEAFF.

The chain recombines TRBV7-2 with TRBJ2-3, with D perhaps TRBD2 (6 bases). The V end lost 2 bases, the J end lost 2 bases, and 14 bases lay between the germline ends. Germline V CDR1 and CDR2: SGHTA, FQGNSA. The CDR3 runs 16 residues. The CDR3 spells CASSLWVGGNTDTQYF. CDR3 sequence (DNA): TGTGCCAGCAGCTTATGGGTAGGCGGGAACACAGATACGCAGTATTTT.

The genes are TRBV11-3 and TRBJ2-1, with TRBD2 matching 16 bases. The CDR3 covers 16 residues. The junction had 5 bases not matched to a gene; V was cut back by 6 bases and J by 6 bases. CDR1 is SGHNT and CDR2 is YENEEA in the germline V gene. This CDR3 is CASSSGTSGRGNEQFF. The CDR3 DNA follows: TGTGCCAGCAGTTCCGGGACTAGCGGGAGGGGCAATGAGCAGTTCTTC.

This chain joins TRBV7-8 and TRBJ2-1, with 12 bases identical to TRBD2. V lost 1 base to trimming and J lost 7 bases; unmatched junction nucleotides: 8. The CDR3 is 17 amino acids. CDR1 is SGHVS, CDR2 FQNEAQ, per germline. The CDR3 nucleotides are TGTGCCAGCAGCTTAGAGTCACTAGCGGGAGGACGTAATGAGCAGTTCTTC. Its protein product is CASSLESLAGGRNEQFF. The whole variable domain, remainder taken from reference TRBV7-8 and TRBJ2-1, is GAGVSQSPRYKVAKRGQDVALRCDPISGHVSLFWYQQALGQGPEFLTYFQNEAQLDKSGLPSDRFFAERPEGSVSTLKIQRTQQEDSAVYLCASSLESLAGGRNEQFFGPGTRLTVL.

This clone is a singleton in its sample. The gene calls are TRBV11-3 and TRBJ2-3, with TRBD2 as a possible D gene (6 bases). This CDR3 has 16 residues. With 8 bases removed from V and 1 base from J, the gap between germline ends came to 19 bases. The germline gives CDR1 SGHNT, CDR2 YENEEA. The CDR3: CASSHGSGLGTDTQYF. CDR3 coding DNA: TGTGCCAGCTCTCATGGGAGCGGGTTGGGCACAGATACGCAGTATTTT.

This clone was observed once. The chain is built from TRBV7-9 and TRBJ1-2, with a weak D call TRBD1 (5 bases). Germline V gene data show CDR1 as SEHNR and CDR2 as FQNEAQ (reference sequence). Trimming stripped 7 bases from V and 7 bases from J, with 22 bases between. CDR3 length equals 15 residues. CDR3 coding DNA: TGTGCCAGCATCCCCGACCTCTTGCAGGGCCCTGGCTACACCTTC. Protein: CASIPDLLQGPGYTF.

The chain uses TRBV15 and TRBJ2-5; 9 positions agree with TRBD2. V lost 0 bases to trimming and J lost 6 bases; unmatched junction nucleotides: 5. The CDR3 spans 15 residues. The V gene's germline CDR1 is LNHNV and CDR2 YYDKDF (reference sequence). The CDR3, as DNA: TGTGCCACCAGCAGAGATCTGGCTAGCGGGAAGACCCAGTACTTC. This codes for CATSRDLASGKTQYF.

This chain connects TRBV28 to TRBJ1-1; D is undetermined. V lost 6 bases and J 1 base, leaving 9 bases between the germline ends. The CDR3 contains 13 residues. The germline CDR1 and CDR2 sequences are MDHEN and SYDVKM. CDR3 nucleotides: TGTGCCAGCAGCTCCGCAGGGAACACTGAAGCTTTCTTT. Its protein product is CASSSAGNTEAFF.